These T cell receptor beta chains were read from a single sample in a study of cytomegalovirus exposure and HLA in healthy donors. The repertoire was sequenced with immunoSEQ multiplex PCR; TCRdb's copy has only in-frame clones and lacks some. The table lists about 130,000 clones, 77% of them singletons. Sequencing was performed on PBMCs. These receptors all stem from a male donor in good health and CMV-seropositive. CDR3s include the opening cysteine and the closing phenylalanine or tryptophan. D genes are given only for firm matches. Clone size is stated in some rows and not others, as once, few, many or a class when expanded.

>TRBV11-3|TRBJ2-2|NA|NA
TGTGCCAGCACCAGGTCGAGTAACACCGGGGAGCTGTTTTTT
CASTRSSNTGELFF
>TRBV5-1|TRBJ1-1|NA|NA
TGCGCCAGCAGCTTTATTATAAACCGGGGGAACGAGGGCACTGAAGCTTTCTTT
CASSFIINRGNEGTEAFF
>TRBV29-1|TRBJ1-4|NA|NA
TGCAGCGTTGTCGACAGGACAACTAATGAAAAACTGTTTTTT
CSVVDRTTNEKLFF
>TRBV2|TRBJ2-5|NA|NA
TGTGCCAGCAGTGAAGGGCCGGGACTGGTCGGGCAGTACTTC
CASSEGPGLVGQYF
>TRBV28|TRBJ1-1|NA|TRBD1
TGTGCCACCCGGACAGGGGGGAACACTGAAGCTTTCTTT
CATRTGGNTEAFF
>TRBV6-5|TRBJ2-7|NA|NA
TGTGCCAGCAGTTACGGGTACAGATACGAGCAGTACTTC
CASSYGYRYEQYF
>TRBV18|TRBJ2-2|few|TRBD1
TGTGCCAGCTCACCCCGGACAGGGAAGGCGAACACCGGGGAGCTGTTTTTT
CASSPRTGKANTGELFF
>TRBV2|TRBJ2-1|NA|TRBD2
TGTGCCAGCAGAAACCCGGGACTAGCGGGGGGATATGAGCAGTTCTTC
CASRNPGLAGGYEQFF
>TRBV5-1|TRBJ1-3|NA|NA
TGCGCCAGCAGCTTGGATGGAGTGAGCTCTGGAAACACCATATATTTT
CASSLDGVSSGNTIYF
>TRBV5-1|TRBJ2-7|NA|NA
TGCGCCAGCAGACCGAGCCCCCATAGCTCCTACGAGCAGTACTTC
CASRPSPHSSYEQYF
>TRBV30|TRBJ2-5|NA|TRBD2
TGTGCCTGGAGTGTCCCGGGGGGATTAGAGACCCAGTACTTC
CAWSVPGGLETQYF
>TRBV29-1|TRBJ2-3|NA|TRBD2
TGCAGCGTTGAGTACTTACTAGCGGGAGTTGGTACGCAGTATTTT
CSVEYLLAGVGTQYF
>TRBV28|TRBJ1-2|NA|TRBD1
TGTGCCAGCAGTCTCACAGGGGGCGCGGTCGCTGGCTACACCTTC
CASSLTGGAVAGYTF
>TRBV7-2|TRBJ1-5|NA|NA
TGTGCCAGCAGCTTAGCTTGGGGGGAGCATTATCAGCCCCAGCATTTT
CASSLAWGEHYQPQHF
>TRBV10-3|TRBJ2-7|NA|NA
TGTGCCATCAGCGGGGTTCGAACCTACGAGCAGTACTTC
CAISGVRTYEQYF
>TRBV5-1|TRBJ2-7|once|NA
TGCGCCAGCAGCTTGGCCCCGGGATCCTCCTACGAGCAGTACTTC
CASSLAPGSSYEQYF
>TRBV30|TRBJ2-7|NA|NA
TGTGCCTGGGGGGCACCCTACGAGCAGTACTTC
CAWGAPYEQYF
>TRBV6-6|TRBJ2-5|NA|TRBD2
TGTGCCAGCAGTCATCAGCGGGGGTGGTTAGAAGAGACCCAGTACTTC
CASSHQRGWLEETQYF
>TRBV28|TRBJ1-1|few|TRBD1
TGTGCCAGCAGTTTAGGTGGACAGGGTTGGACTGAAGCTTTCTTT
CASSLGGQGWTEAFF
>TRBV7-4|TRBJ1-4|NA|NA
TGTGCCAGCAGCATAAGACAGCCCCCAACTAATGAAAAACTGTTTTTT
CASSIRQPPTNEKLFF
>TRBV7-9|TRBJ2-5|NA|NA
TGTGCCAGCAGCCCCATGGAGACCCAGTACTTC
CASSPMETQYF
>TRBV7-9|TRBJ2-1|NA|TRBD2
TGTGCCAGCAGCTTAGAGCTAGCGGGGACATACAATGAGCAGTTCTTC
CASSLELAGTYNEQFF
>TRBV5-6|TRBJ2-1|NA|TRBD1
TGTGCCAGCAGTCAGAGAACGGACAGGGGGTCTTTTGGTGAGCAGTTCTTC
CASSQRTDRGSFGEQFF
>TRBV6-5|TRBJ2-1|NA|TRBD2
TGTGCCAGCAGTTACGGGGGGACTATCTACAATGAGCAGTTCTTC
CASSYGGTIYNEQFF
>TRBV10-3|TRBJ1-2|few|NA
TGTGCCACCAGACAGTCTAACTATGGCTACACCTTC
CATRQSNYGYTF
>TRBV25-1|TRBJ1-1|NA|TRBD1
TGTGCCAGCAGTGAAATTGGGACAGGGAAATCTGAAGCTTTCTTT
CASSEIGTGKSEAFF
>TRBV7-9|TRBJ2-2|once|NA
TGTGCCAGCAGCTTAGACAGGTTAAACACCGGGGAGCTGTTTTTT
CASSLDRLNTGELFF
>TRBV2|TRBJ2-4|NA|NA
TGTGCCAGCAGTAGGACTGAAGGAAACATTCAGTACTTC
CASSRTEGNIQYF
>TRBV27|TRBJ2-5|NA|TRBD1
TGTGCCAGCAGTTTAGGGGTCAGGGGGCGCATTTCGGGCCAAGAGACCCAGTACTTC
CASSLGVRGRISGQETQYF
>TRBV9|TRBJ1-3|NA|NA
TGTGCCAGCAAATCCGAGGTATTCTCTGGAAACACCATATATTTT
CASKSEVFSGNTIYF
>TRBV18|TRBJ2-3|NA|TRBD1
TGTGCCAGCTCACCCACAGGGGGAGATACGCAGTATTTT
CASSPTGGDTQYF
>TRBV5-8|TRBJ2-1|NA|NA
TGTGCCAGCAGTCCCCGAGGCCGGGAGACCTGGTATGAGCAGTTCTTC
CASSPRGRETWYEQFF
>TRBV27|TRBJ1-1|NA|NA
TGTGCCAGCAGTTTACGTCCACCCTTCGGACTTCTCAACACTGAAGCTTTCTTT
CASSLRPPFGLLNTEAFF
>TRBV7-9|TRBJ2-5|once|NA
TGTGCCAGCAGCTTGGCTGCCGGGCAAGAGACCCAGTACTTC
CASSLAAGQETQYF
>TRBV4-2|TRBJ1-5|few|NA
TGTGCCAGCAGCCAGGGTATGGAGGGAGATCAGCCCCAGCATTTT
CASSQGMEGDQPQHF
>TRBV7-9|TRBJ2-3|few|NA
TGTTCCAGCAGCCTCACAGATACGCAGTATTTT
CSSSLTDTQYF
>TRBV5-6|TRBJ1-2|NA|NA
TGTGCCAGCAGGAAAACAGGGACTAACTATGGCTACACCTTC
CASRKTGTNYGYTF